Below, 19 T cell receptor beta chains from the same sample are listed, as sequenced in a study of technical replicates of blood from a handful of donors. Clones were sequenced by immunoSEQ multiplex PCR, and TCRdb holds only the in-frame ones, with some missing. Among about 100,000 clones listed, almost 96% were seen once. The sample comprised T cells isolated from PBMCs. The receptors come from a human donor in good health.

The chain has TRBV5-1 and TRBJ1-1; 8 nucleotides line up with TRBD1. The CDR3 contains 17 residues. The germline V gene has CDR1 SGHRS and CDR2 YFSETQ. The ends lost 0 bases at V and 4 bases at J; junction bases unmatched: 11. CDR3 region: CASSLAPGGGSGTEAFF. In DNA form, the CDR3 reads TGCGCCAGCAGCTTGGCTCCAGGGGGCGGGAGTGGCACTGAAGCTTTCTTT.

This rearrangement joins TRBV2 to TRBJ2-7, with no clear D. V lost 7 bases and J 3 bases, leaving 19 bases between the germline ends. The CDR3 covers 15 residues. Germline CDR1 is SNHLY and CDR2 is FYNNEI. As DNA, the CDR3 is TGTGCCAGCAAACTCGGCCGGGTCACTCACTACGAGCAGTACTTC. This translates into CASKLGRVTHYEQYF.

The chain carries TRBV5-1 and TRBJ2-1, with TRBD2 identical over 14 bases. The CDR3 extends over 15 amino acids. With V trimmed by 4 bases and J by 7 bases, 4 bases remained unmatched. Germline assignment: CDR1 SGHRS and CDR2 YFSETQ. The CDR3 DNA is TGCGCCAGCAGCCCGACTAGCGGGAGGGGGAATGAGCAGTTCTTC. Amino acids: CASSPTSGRGNEQFF. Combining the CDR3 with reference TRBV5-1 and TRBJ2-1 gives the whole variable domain KAGVTQTPRYLIKTRGQQVTLSCSPISGHRSVSWYQQTPGQGLQFLFEYFSETQRNKGNFPGRFSGRQFSNSRSEMNVSTLELGDSALYLCASSPTSGRGNEQFFGPGTRLTVL.

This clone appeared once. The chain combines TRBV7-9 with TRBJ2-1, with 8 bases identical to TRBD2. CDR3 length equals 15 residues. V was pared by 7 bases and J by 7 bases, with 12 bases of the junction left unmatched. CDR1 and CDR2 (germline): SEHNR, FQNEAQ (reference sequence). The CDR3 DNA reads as TGTGCCAGCAACGGACGGGGCGGGAGGATGAATGAGCAGTTCTTC. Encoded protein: CASNGRGGRMNEQFF.

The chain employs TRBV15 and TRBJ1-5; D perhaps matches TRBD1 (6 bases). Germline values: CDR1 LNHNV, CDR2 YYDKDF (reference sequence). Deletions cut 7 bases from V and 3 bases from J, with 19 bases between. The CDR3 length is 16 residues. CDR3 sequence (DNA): TGTGCCACCACCCCGACAGGTCAAGGTCTCAATCAGCCCCAGCATTTT. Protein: CATTPTGQGLNQPQHF.

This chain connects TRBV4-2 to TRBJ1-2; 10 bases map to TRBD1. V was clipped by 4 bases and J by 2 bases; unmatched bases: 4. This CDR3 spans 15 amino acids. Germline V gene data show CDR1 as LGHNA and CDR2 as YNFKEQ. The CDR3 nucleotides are TGTGCCAGCAGCCTAGGACAGGGGGAAAACTATGGCTACACCTTC. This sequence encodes CASSLGQGENYGYTF.

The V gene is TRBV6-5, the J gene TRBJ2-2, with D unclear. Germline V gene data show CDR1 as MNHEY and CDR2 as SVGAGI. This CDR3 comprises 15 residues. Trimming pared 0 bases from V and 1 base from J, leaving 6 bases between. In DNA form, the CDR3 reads TGTGCCAGCAGTTACTCGAGAGGGAACACCGGGGAGCTGTTTTTT. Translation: CASSYSRGNTGELFF.

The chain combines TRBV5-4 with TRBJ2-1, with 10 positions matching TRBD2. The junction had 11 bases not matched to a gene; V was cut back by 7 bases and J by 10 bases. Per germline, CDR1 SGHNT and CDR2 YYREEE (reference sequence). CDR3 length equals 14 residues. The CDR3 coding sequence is TGTGCCAGCTTTGGGGCTAGCGGGAGCGACGAGCAGTTCTTC. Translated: CASFGASGSDEQFF.

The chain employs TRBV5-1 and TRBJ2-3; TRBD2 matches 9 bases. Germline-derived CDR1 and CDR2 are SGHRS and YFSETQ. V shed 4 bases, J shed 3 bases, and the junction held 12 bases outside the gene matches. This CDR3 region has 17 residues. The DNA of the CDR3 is TGCGCCAGCAGCCCCCTCGGTAGCGGGAGTTTTACAGATACGCAGTATTTT. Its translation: CASSPLGSGSFTDTQYF.

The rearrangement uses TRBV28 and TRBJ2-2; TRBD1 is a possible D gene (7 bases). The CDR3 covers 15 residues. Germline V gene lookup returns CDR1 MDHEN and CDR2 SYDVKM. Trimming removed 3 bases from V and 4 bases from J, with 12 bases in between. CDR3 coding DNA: TGTGCCAGCAGTTTGTATCAGGGGGGCACCGGGGAGCTGTTTTTT. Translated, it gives CASSLYQGGTGELFF.

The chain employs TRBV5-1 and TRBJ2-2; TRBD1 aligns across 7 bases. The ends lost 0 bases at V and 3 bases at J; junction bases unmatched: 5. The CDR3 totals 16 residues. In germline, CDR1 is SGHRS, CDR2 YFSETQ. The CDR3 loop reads CASSLAGTDYTGELFF. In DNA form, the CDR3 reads TGCGCCAGCAGCTTGGCCGGGACAGACTACACCGGGGAGCTGTTTTTT.

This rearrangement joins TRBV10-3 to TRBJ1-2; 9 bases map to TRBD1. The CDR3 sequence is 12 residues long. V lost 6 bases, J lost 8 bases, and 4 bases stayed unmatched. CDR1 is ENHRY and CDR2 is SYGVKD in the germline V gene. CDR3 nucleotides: TGTGCCATCAGGAAACAGGGGGCAGGCTACACCTTC. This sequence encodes CAIRKQGAGYTF.

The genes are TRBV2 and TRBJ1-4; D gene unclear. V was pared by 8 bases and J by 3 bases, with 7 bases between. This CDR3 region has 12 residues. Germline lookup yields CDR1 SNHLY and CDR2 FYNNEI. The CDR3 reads CASEVANEKLFF. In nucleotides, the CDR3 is TGTGCCAGCGAGGTGGCTAATGAAAAACTGTTTTTT.

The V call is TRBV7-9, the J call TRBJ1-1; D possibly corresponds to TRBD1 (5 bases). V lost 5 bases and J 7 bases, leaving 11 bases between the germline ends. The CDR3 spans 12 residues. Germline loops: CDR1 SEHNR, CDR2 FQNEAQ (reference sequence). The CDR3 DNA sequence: TGTGCCAGCAGCCCAACAGGAGATGAAGCTTTCTTT. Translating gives CASSPTGDEAFF.

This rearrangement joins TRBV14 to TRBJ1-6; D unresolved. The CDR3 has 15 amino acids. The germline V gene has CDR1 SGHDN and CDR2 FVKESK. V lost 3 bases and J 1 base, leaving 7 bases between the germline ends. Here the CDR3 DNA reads TGTGCCAGCAGCCAGACGGGTTCCTATAATTCACCCCTCCACTTT. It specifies CASSQTGSYNSPLHF.

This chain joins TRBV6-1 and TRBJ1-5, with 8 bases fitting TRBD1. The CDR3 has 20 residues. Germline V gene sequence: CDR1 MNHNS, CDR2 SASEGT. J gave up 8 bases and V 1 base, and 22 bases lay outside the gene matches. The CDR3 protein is CASSEVTFLPSTGEREPQHF. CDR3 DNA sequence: TGTGCCAGCAGTGAAGTCACATTCCTACCATCGACAGGGGAAAGGGAGCCCCAGCATTTT.

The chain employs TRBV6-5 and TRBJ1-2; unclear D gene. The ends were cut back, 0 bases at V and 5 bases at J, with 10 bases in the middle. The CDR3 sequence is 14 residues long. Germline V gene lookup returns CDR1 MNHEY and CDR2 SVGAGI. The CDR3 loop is CASSYSAFSYGYTF. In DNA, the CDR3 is TGTGCCAGCAGTTACTCGGCCTTTTCGTATGGCTACACCTTC.

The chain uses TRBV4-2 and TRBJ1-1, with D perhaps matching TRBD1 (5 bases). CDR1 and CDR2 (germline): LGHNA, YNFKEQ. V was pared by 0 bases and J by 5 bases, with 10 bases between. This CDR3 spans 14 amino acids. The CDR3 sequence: CASSQEGEGTEAFF. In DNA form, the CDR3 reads TGTGCCAGCAGCCAAGAAGGGGAGGGGACTGAAGCTTTCTTT.

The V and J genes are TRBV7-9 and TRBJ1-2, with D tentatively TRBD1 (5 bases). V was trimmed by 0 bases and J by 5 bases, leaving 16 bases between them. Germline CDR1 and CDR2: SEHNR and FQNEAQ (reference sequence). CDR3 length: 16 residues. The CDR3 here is CASSLANSGVEYGYTF. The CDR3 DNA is TGTGCCAGCAGCTTAGCGAATTCGGGGGTAGAGTATGGCTACACCTTC.